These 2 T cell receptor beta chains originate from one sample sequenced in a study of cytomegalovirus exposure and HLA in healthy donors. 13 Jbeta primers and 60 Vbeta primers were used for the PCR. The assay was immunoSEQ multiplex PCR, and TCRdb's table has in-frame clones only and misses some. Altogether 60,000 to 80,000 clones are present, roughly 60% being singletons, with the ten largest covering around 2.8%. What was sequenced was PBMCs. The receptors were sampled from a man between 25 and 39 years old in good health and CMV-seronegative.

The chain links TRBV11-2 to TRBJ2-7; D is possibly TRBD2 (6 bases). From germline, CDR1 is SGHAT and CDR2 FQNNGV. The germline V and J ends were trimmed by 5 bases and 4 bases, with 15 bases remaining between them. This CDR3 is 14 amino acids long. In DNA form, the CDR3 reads TGTGCCAGCAGCCCCCGGAAGGAGGGGTACGAGCAGTACTTC. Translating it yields CASSPRKEGYEQYF.

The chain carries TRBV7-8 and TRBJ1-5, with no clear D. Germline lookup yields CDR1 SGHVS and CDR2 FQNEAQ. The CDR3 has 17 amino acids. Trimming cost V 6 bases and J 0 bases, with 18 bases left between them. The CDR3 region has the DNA TGTGCCAGCAGTCGACGGCGGCTTCTATATAGCAATCAGCCCCAGCATTTT. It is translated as CASSRRRLLYSNQPQHF.